This entry lists 26 T cell receptor beta chains sequenced from one sample in a study of blood T cell repertoires in COVID-19. The data were produced by immunoSEQ multiplex PCR, yet TCRdb's version contains in-frame clones alone and is incomplete. Here the sample spans around 93,000 clones, approximately 80% being singletons. The sequenced material came from peripheral blood. The receptors originated from a man in his 60s with acute or convalescent COVID-19.

The chain employs TRBV1 and TRBJ2-5; TRBD2 is taken as the D call from the table, unchecked against the DNA. TRBV1 is deemed a pseudogene. The CDR3 runs 17 residues. The DNA for the CDR3 is TGCACCAGCAGCCAAGAAGGGAATAGCGGGAGTCCAGAGACCCAGTACTTC. Protein product: CTSSQEGNSGSPETQYF.

The gene calls are TRBV19 and TRBJ2-1; 14 positions match TRBD2. The germline V gene has CDR1 LNHDA and CDR2 SQIVND (reference sequence). V shed 1 base, J shed 7 bases, and the junction held 6 bases outside the gene matches. This CDR3 is built from 17 residues. CDR3 in amino acids: CASSIVGLAGEPNEQFF. In DNA form, the CDR3 reads TGTGCCAGTAGTATAGTGGGACTAGCGGGGGAACCGAATGAGCAGTTCTTC.

This clone showed up just once. V is TRBV5-1 and J is TRBJ2-2, with D possibly matching TRBD1 (6 bases). Trimming cost V 2 bases and J 5 bases, with 16 bases left between them. CDR3 length: 16 residues. Germline V gene lookup returns CDR1 SGHRS and CDR2 YFSETQ. The chain's CDR3 is CASSLGQSSATGELFF. As DNA, the CDR3 is TGCGCCAGCAGCTTAGGACAGTCATCCGCTACCGGGGAGCTGTTTTTT.

This chain joins TRBV7-3 and TRBJ2-1; tentatively, D is TRBD1 (5 bases). The CDR3 contains 13 residues. The germline gives CDR1 SGHTA, CDR2 FQGTGA. The ends were cut back, 4 bases at V and 6 bases at J, with 10 bases in the middle. CDR3 amino acids: CASSSLQGNEQFF. Here the CDR3 DNA reads TGTGCCAGCAGCTCCCTCCAGGGCAATGAGCAGTTCTTC.

The chain links TRBV7-3 to TRBJ2-7; 7 bases are shared with TRBD2. Germline trimming cut 6 bases from V and 6 bases from J; bases unmatched to any gene: 8. Germline V gene sequence: CDR1 SGHTA, CDR2 FQGTGA. CDR3 length equals 13 residues. This CDR3 reads CASSPAGPGEQYF. The CDR3, as DNA: TGTGCCAGCAGTCCAGCGGGGCCCGGCGAGCAGTACTTC.

This clone was detected only a few times. The chain joins TRBV7-2 to TRBJ2-5; 9 bases fit TRBD2. The germline gives CDR1 SGHTA, CDR2 FQGNSA. CDR3 size: 18 residues. J was trimmed by 4 bases and V by 0 bases; bases with no gene match: 12. CDR3 bases: TGTGCCAGCAGCTTAGCCCCCGGGTTAGCGGGAGACTCAGAGACCCAGTACTTC. Amino acid sequence: CASSLAPGLAGDSETQYF.

This clone has a single count. The gene calls are TRBV6-1 and TRBJ2-6, with 11 nucleotides matching TRBD1. The V segment lost 5 bases and the J segment 0 bases; nucleotides outside the gene matches: 6. In germline, CDR1 is MNHNS, CDR2 SASEGT. The length of the CDR3 is 18 residues. CDR3 protein: CASSKGQGAFSGANVLTF. DNA for the CDR3: TGTGCCAGCAGTAAAGGACAGGGGGCCTTCTCTGGGGCCAACGTCCTGACTTTC.

This clone showed up just once. The gene calls are TRBV14 and TRBJ2-5; D uncertain. The germline CDR1 and CDR2 sequences are SGHDN and FVKESK. The V end was cut by 2 bases, the J end by 4 bases, with 8 bases between. CDR3 length: 13 amino acids. The CDR3 DNA is TGTGCCAGCAGCCAATGGGCAGGAGAGACCCAGTACTTC. Amino acid sequence: CASSQWAGETQYF.

The rearrangement uses TRBV28 and TRBJ1-4; TRBD1 matches at 7 bases. The CDR3 is 15 amino acids. V was pared by 5 bases and J by 4 bases, with 7 bases of the junction left unmatched. CDR1 and CDR2 from the germline V gene are MDHEN and SYDVKM. CDR3 protein: CASSPIGTDNEKLFF. The CDR3 nucleotides read TGTGCCAGCAGTCCGATAGGGACAGATAATGAAAAACTGTTTTTT.

This clone was found a few times. Distinct nucleotide sequences in the sample also encode this CDR3. V gene TRBV5-1 combines with J gene TRBJ2-5, with TRBD2 matching over 10 bases. The V and J ends lost 0 bases and 2 bases, in that order; junction bases with no gene match: 1. The CDR3 is 15 residues long. Germline CDR1 reads SGHRS; CDR2 reads YFSETQ. This CDR3 is CASSLVLAGQETQYF. The CDR3 coding sequence is TGCGCCAGCAGCTTGGTACTAGCGGGGCAAGAGACCCAGTACTTC.

V is TRBV27 and J is TRBJ2-1; 10 bases fit TRBD2. Germline CDR1 reads MNHEY; CDR2 reads SMNVEV (reference sequence). The CDR3 consists of 16 residues. Trimming cost V 3 bases and J 7 bases; bases outside gene matches: 9. As DNA, the CDR3 is TGTGCCAGCAGTTTGCTCGGAGCGGGGGGGCATAATGAGCAGTTCTTC. Encoded protein: CASSLLGAGGHNEQFF.

This clone was found once. The J gene is TRBJ2-7, the V gene TRBV6-5, with D unresolved. V lost 5 bases, J lost 6 bases, and 14 bases lay in between. The CDR3 consists of 13 residues. Looked up from germline, CDR1 is MNHEY and CDR2 is SVGAGI. CDR3 region: CASSPWPGREQYF. The DNA for the CDR3 is TGTGCCAGCAGTCCTTGGCCTGGGCGCGAGCAGTACTTC.

The chain links TRBV7-3 to TRBJ2-2; possible D gene TRBD1, 5 bases. This CDR3 has 13 residues. V shed 2 bases and J shed 6 bases, with 7 bases lying between them. Germline CDR1 reads SGHTA; CDR2 reads FQGTGA. The CDR3: CASSLAGSGELFF. The CDR3 bases are TGTGCCAGCAGCTTAGCAGGGTCCGGGGAGCTGTTTTTT.

This chain connects TRBV27 to TRBJ2-2, with 9 bases matching TRBD1. Looked up from germline, CDR1 is MNHEY and CDR2 is SMNVEV (reference sequence). The CDR3 totals 16 residues. The V and J ends lost 3 bases and 1 base, in that order; junction bases with no gene match: 3. For the CDR3, the DNA is TGTGCCAGCAGTTTCCGGACAGGGGTGAACACCGGGGAGCTGTTTTTT. The encoded protein is CASSFRTGVNTGELFF.

J is TRBJ2-2 and V is TRBV5-1, with D perhaps matching TRBD1 (7 bases). Trimming removed 2 bases at V and 12 bases at J, with 11 bases between. Germline lookup yields CDR1 SGHRS and CDR2 YFSETQ. This CDR3 has 12 residues. CDR3 residues: CASSFRGDQLFF. As DNA, the CDR3 is TGCGCCAGCAGCTTCAGGGGGGACCAGCTGTTTTTT.

This chain uses TRBV14 with TRBJ1-1, with TRBD1 matching 10 bases. CDR1 is SGHDN, CDR2 FVKESK, per germline. The V segment lost 0 bases and the J segment 7 bases; nucleotides outside the gene matches: 8. The CDR3 contains 16 residues. The CDR3 nucleotides read TGTGCCAGCAGCCAAGATATGGGACAGGGGTTTCTTGAAGCTTTCTTT. Translated, it gives CASSQDMGQGFLEAFF.

This clone was picked up one time. The V gene is TRBV6-1, the J gene TRBJ1-2; D is perhaps TRBD1 (6 bases). V shed 0 bases and J shed 7 bases, with 15 bases lying between them. CDR3 length: 15 residues. Per germline, CDR1 MNHNS and CDR2 SASEGT. The CDR3 reads CASSEAARGMSGYTF. The CDR3 bases are TGTGCCAGCAGTGAAGCGGCCAGGGGTATGAGTGGCTACACCTTC.

This clone was seen only a few times. The chain employs TRBV27 and TRBJ2-2; possible D gene TRBD2, 6 bases. This CDR3 region has 15 residues. The germline V gene has CDR1 MNHEY and CDR2 SMNVEV (reference sequence). V was trimmed by 6 bases and J by 3 bases, leaving 14 bases between them. CDR3 protein: CASRGPRRDTGELFF. The CDR3 coding sequence is TGTGCCAGCAGGGGACCGAGGAGGGACACCGGGGAGCTGTTTTTT.

This chain links TRBV19 with TRBJ2-1; TRBD2 aligns across 8 bases. Germline CDR1 and CDR2: LNHDA and SQIVND (reference sequence). The CDR3 spans 16 residues. V lost 7 bases to trimming and J lost 5 bases; unmatched junction nucleotides: 13. The CDR3, as DNA: TGTGCCAGTACCCTTGGGCGGGGGGCTTACAACAATGAGCAGTTCTTC. This codes for CASTLGRGAYNNEQFF.

V and J are TRBV6-4 and TRBJ1-1; unclear D gene. This CDR3 is 13 amino acids long. Germline V gene lookup returns CDR1 MRHNA and CDR2 SNTAGT. The V gene lost 8 bases and the J gene lost 0 bases, with 10 bases spanning the gap. The CDR3, as DNA: TGTGCCAGCTCTCTGGGAGTGAACACTGAAGCTTTCTTT. It specifies CASSLGVNTEAFF.

CDR3 loop: CASSGGSNYGYTF. CDR3 DNA sequence: TGTGCCAGCAGTGGGGGGTCCAACTATGGCTACACCTTC. V usage is TRBV27 and J usage is TRBJ1-2, with D possibly being TRBD1 (5 bases). The germline V gene encodes CDR1 MNHEY and CDR2 SMNVEV (reference sequence). Trimming shortened V by 5 bases and J by 2 bases, and 9 bases separated the two germline ends. CDR3 length equals 13 residues.

The sample holds a few counts of this clone. This chain joins TRBV7-2 and TRBJ1-5, with D possibly being TRBD1 (6 bases). This CDR3 has 13 amino acids. Germline CDR1 SGHTA, CDR2 FQGNSA. V dropped 5 bases and J dropped 7 bases, with 12 bases sitting between them. The DNA for the CDR3 is TGTGCCAGCAGCCAAGGGGGTAGCCAGCCCCAGCATTTT. Its protein is CASSQGGSQPQHF.

This clone was seen only once. The chain joins TRBV11-3 to TRBJ2-6, with D hard to call. V lost 5 bases and J 0 bases, leaving 5 bases between the germline ends. The CDR3 is made up of 14 amino acids. The V gene's germline CDR1 is SGHNT and CDR2 YENEEA. The CDR3 here is CASSPISGANVLTF. CDR3 in DNA: TGTGCCAGCAGCCCCATCTCTGGGGCCAACGTCCTGACTTTC. The full variable domain, in which reference TRBV11-3 and TRBJ2-6 provide the parts outside the CDR3, is EAGVVQSPRYKIIEKKQPVAFWCNPISGHNTLYWYLQNLGQGPELLIRYENEEAVDDSQLPKDRFSAERLKGVDSTLKIQPAELGDSAVYLCASSPISGANVLTFGAGSRLTVL.

The chain uses TRBV11-2 and TRBJ1-1; D call uncertain. CDR3 size: 13 residues. Between the trimmed V and J ends, which lost 5 bases and 2 bases, there was a span of 9 bases. The germline CDR1 and CDR2 sequences are SGHAT and FQNNGV. The CDR3 nucleotides read TGTGCCAGCAGCCCACAGAGCAACACTGAAGCTTTCTTT. Its translation is CASSPQSNTEAFF.

A few counts support this clone. The V call is TRBV10-3, the J call TRBJ2-5, with D possibly TRBD2 on 6 matching bases. The ends were cut back, 3 bases at V and 5 bases at J, with 16 bases in the middle. CDR1 is ENHRY, CDR2 SYGVKD, per germline. This CDR3 spans 15 amino acids. Here the CDR3 reads CAISELGDSAETQYF. CDR3 bases: TGTGCCATCAGTGAACTGGGGGACTCCGCGGAGACCCAGTACTTC.

The rearrangement links TRBV3-1 (or the pseudogene TRBV3-2) to TRBJ2-1, with D possibly matching TRBD1 (6 bases). CDR3 length equals 16 residues. Germline lookup yields CDR1 LGHDT and CDR2 YNNKEL (reference sequence). Trimming cost V 3 bases and J 8 bases, with 20 bases left between them. This CDR3 is CASSHSRKVGGDEQFF. The CDR3 DNA follows: TGTGCCAGCAGCCACTCTCGTAAGGTAGGGGGAGATGAGCAGTTCTTC.